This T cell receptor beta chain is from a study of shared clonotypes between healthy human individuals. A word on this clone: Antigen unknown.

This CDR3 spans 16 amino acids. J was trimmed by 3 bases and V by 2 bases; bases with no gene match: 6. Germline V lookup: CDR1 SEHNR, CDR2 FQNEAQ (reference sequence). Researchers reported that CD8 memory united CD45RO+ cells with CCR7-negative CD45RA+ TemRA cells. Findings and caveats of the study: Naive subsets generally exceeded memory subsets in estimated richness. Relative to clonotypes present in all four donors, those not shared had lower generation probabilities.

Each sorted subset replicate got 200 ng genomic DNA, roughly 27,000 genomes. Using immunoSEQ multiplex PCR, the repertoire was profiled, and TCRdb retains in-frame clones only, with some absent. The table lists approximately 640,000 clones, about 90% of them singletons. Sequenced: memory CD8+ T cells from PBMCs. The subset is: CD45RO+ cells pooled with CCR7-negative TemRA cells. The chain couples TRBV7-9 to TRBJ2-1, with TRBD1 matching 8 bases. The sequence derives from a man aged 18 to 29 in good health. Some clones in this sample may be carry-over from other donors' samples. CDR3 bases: TGTGCCAGCAGCTTACCCCTCGGACAGGGCTACAATGAGCAGTTCTTC. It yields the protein CASSLPLGQGYNEQFF.